The entry below gives a single TCR beta chain sequence along with its context. The source of the sample is a study of blood T cell repertoires in COVID-19. Across the study: From T cells, B-cell-depleted T cells, or PBMCs came the material, which was cDNA or gDNA.

Assay: immunoSEQ multiplex PCR; the TCRdb copy retains only in-frame clones and omits some. The table lists around 430,000 clones, around 89% of them singletons, with around an eighth in the top ten. The germline V gene has CDR1 SGHRS and CDR2 YFSETQ. This CDR3 is built from 13 residues. With 2 bases removed from V and 7 bases from J, the gap between germline ends came to 9 bases. Material for sequencing was peripheral blood. The V gene is TRBV5-1, the J gene TRBJ2-2; TRBD1 is a possible D gene (5 bases). The sequence came from a woman between 45 and 65 years old with COVID-19, enrolled during active disease. The CDR3 DNA reads as TGCGCCAGCAGCTTCCAGGGTGTCGGGGAGCTGTTTTTT. This codes for CASSFQGVGELFF.